This T cell receptor (beta chain) was recovered during a study of neoadjuvant anti-PD-1 for oral cavity cancer. Across the study: Patients without progression received a fourth nivolumab dose around day 43, then surgical resection on days 50-56.

This sample's time point: after neoadjuvant nivolumab, at surgical resection. Six replicates per PBMC sample, mostly from 450 to 600 ng of genomic DNA. This table comes from immunoSEQ multiplex PCR, and its TCRdb copy is limited to in-frame clones, with some not included. Of around 14,000 clones listed, just under 70% were seen once; the top ten hold roughly 3.1%. Sequencing used PBMCs, obtained after nivolumab (anti-PD-1) treatment. The source of this sequence is a person aged 40 to 85 with oral cavity squamous cell carcinoma.

The CDR3 loop is CASSSNMNTEAFF. The DNA for the CDR3 is TGTGCCAGCAGTTCCAACATGAACACTGAAGCTTTCTTT. The chain couples TRBV6-5 to TRBJ1-1; D is unresolved. Germline assignment: CDR1 MNHEY and CDR2 SVGAGI. V lost 4 bases and J lost 0, with 6 bases in between. This CDR3 has 13 residues.